This T cell receptor beta chain was observed in a study of naive and memory T cell subsets. Study results and limitations: Especially in CD8 cells, naive repertoires contained a few larger clonotypes, possibly CD45RA-re-expressing memory cells.

V was clipped by 0 bases and J by 0 bases, with 6 bases between them. The germline CDR1 and CDR2 sequences are SGHRS and YFSETQ. This CDR3 region has 14 residues. This clonotype has just a few counts. Its antigen is still unknown. The beta constant-region primer was an equimolar mix of two oligonucleotides covering TRBC1 and TRBC2. Ligated cDNA was amplified by four rounds of PCR with nested alpha and beta constant-region primers and SP2. MiXCR was run by TCRdb on the UMI-ligation and nested PCR reads, yielding one entry per CDR3 protein. Seen here are about 90,000 distinct CDR3 sequences, around 11% observed once, and the top ten hold more than 0.11%.

The sequence came from a human donor in good health. The sample taken for sequencing was naive CD4+ T cells from blood. The chain has TRBV5-1 and TRBJ1-2; D remains unclear. CDR3 bases: TGCGCCAGCAGCTTGGAGGCACCTAACTATGGCTACACCTTC. It codes for CASSLEAPNYGYTF.